Below, 27 T cell receptor beta chains from the same sample are listed, as sequenced in a study of CD8+CD57+ T cells in acquired aplastic anemia. CDR3 and TCR beta VDJ profiling relied on genomic DNA as the template. A single record per CDR3 protein comes from TCRdb applying MiXCR to the reads. The sample holds 80,000 or so distinct CDR3 sequences, roughly half seen once. The sample was sorted CD4+, CD8+, or CD8+CD57+ T cells (not recorded which) from PBMCs. The source is a human donor in good health, serving as a control.

The chain employs TRBV4-1 and TRBJ1-1; tentatively, D is TRBD1 (6 bases). With 0 bases removed from V and 5 bases from J, the gap between germline ends came to 7 bases. CDR3 size: 13 residues. The germline gives CDR1 MGHRA, CDR2 YSYEKL. The CDR3 DNA reads TGCGCCAGCAGCCAAGATAGGGGGACTGAAGCTTTCTTT. The encoded protein is CASSQDRGTEAFF.

This clonotype has a count of ten or more. One end of the junction is discordant with germline, which a read error may explain. V usage is TRBV29-1 and J usage is TRBJ1-2; possible D gene TRBD1, 5 bases. CDR1 SQVTM and CDR2 ANQGSEA come from the germline V gene. This CDR3 has 12 amino acids. CDR3 amino acids: CSATGTKYGYTF. CDR3 nucleotides: TGCAGCGCAACCGGGACTAAATATGGCTACACCTTC.

The table lists this clonotype with a count of one. This chain uses TRBV20-1 with TRBJ2-7; D is perhaps TRBD2 (7 bases). V shed 6 bases and J shed 5 bases, with 20 bases lying between them. Germline V CDR1 and CDR2: DFQATT, SNEGSKA (reference sequence). This CDR3 is built from 14 residues. DNA for the CDR3: TGCAGTGCCAGCAGTTTCGGGGGGCTCAACGAGCAGTACTTC. Its translation: CSASSFGGLNEQYF.

The V and J genes are TRBV19 and TRBJ1-6; D ambiguous. Germline V gene lookup returns CDR1 LNHDA and CDR2 SQIVND (reference sequence). The CDR3 is made up of 14 amino acids. V was clipped by 5 bases and J by 7 bases, with 12 bases between them. CDR3 loop: CASSANGQNSPLHF. CDR3 coding DNA: TGTGCCAGTAGTGCCAACGGGCAGAATTCACCCCTCCACTTT.

This clonotype was picked up a small number of times. This sequence joins TRBV29-1 and TRBJ1-2; D gene ambiguous. V was shortened by 3 bases and J by 6 bases, with 5 bases between the two germline ends. This CDR3 is 10 amino acids long. Germline V gene sequence: CDR1 SQVTM, CDR2 ANQGSEA. In DNA, the CDR3 is TGCAGCGTTGACTCCGATGGCTACACCTTC. This translates into CSVDSDGYTF. Complete variable domain (other parts from reference TRBV29-1 and TRBJ1-2): SAVISQKPSRDICQRGTSLTIQCQVDSQVTMMFWYRQQPGQSLTLIATANQGSEATYESGFVIDKFPISRPNLTFSTLTVSNMSPEDSSIYLCSVDSDGYTFGSGTRLTVV.

V and J are TRBV6-1 and TRBJ1-2, with no clear D. The length of the CDR3 is 13 residues. Germline V gene sequence: CDR1 MNHNS, CDR2 SASEGT. V lost 6 bases and J lost 4, with 12 bases in between. CDR3 bases: TGTGCCAGCAGGCTTATGGACGGCTATGGCTACACCTTC. As protein: CASRLMDGYGYTF.

A remark on this clonotype: The CDR3 does not close with the conserved phenylalanine or tryptophan, likely indicating a read error. It is unclear where the CDR3 begins or ends on the DNA, so no DNA is shown, and the CDR3 is as TCRdb lists it. The chain links TRBV7-9 to TRBJ2-6. Germline assignment: CDR1 SEHNR and CDR2 FQNEAQ (reference sequence). The CDR3 length is 8 residues, termini included. The CDR3 loop is CASSSSTE.

This clonotype appeared many times. The chain joins TRBV2 to TRBJ2-3, with D possibly being TRBD1 (5 bases). V was cut by 8 bases and J by 3 bases, with 15 bases left in between. Germline V gives CDR1 SNHLY, CDR2 FYNNEI. This CDR3 has 14 residues. Written as DNA, the CDR3 is TGTGCCAGCGGACCAGCAGGGTTGACAGATACGCAGTATTTT. Encoded protein: CASGPAGLTDTQYF.

Note on this clonotype: The junction does not match germline at one end; this may be a read error. J is TRBJ1-1 and V is TRBV28, with D possibly TRBD1 on 6 matching bases. The CDR3 is 14 residues long. Germline CDR1 MDHEN, CDR2 SYDVKM. CDR3 sequence: CASSLGGLNTEAFF. CDR3 bases: TGTGCCAGCAGTTTAGGGGGCTTGAACACTGAAGCCTTCTTT.

The chain recombines TRBV19 with TRBJ2-2; 7 bases line up with TRBD1. V trimming: 6 bases; J trimming: 0 bases; junction bases outside the gene matches: 4. Germline CDR1 is LNHDA and CDR2 is SQIVND (reference sequence). The CDR3 consists of 15 residues. The CDR3 DNA sequence: TGTGCCAGTAGCACAGGGGCGACGAACACCGGGGAGCTGTTTTTT. This codes for CASSTGATNTGELFF.

This sequence joins TRBV2 and TRBJ2-1; 10 bases map to TRBD1. From germline, CDR1 is SNHLY and CDR2 FYNNEI. The CDR3 is 14 residues long. The trim removed 8 bases at V and 6 bases at J, leaving 7 bases unmatched. The CDR3 nucleotides read TGTGCCAGCTTAGTGGGACAGGGGTGCAATGAGCAGTTCTTC. Translating gives CASLVGQGCNEQFF.

CDR3 region: CSARGHKVEKLFF. In DNA, the CDR3 is TGCAGTGCCCGAGGACATAAGGTTGAAAAACTGTTTTTT. The rearrangement joins TRBV20-1 to TRBJ1-4; possibly TRBD1 for D (5 bases). Germline values: CDR1 DFQATT, CDR2 SNEGSKA (reference sequence). The CDR3 loop spans 13 amino acids. V was cut by 6 bases and J by 7 bases, with 15 bases left in between.

Note on this clonotype: At one end the junction does not follow the germline gene, possibly because of a read error. V usage is TRBV12-3 or TRBV12-4 and J usage is TRBJ2-3; D gene uncertain. This CDR3 contains 13 residues. The CDR3, as DNA: TGTGCCAGCAGCTTAGTCAGCACAGATACGCAGTATTTT. Translating gives CASSLVSTDTQYF.

V and J are TRBV2 and TRBJ1-2; D might be TRBD1 (6 bases). The V gene's germline CDR1 is SNHLY and CDR2 FYNNEI. This CDR3 has 14 residues. V lost 4 bases and J 7 bases, leaving 16 bases between the germline ends. The CDR3 DNA reads TGTGCCAGCAGTGGGGCAGGGGCAGGATCTGGCTACACCTTC. Translating it yields CASSGAGAGSGYTF.

About this clonotype itself: At one end the junction does not follow the germline gene, possibly because of a read error. The genes are TRBV10-3 and TRBJ1-2; tentatively, D is TRBD1 (5 bases). CDR3 size: 16 residues. Germline V gene sequence: CDR1 ENHRY, CDR2 SYGVKD. For the CDR3, the DNA is TGTGCCAGCAGTTACCGGCAGGGAACGACTAACTATGGCTACACCTTC. It encodes CASSYRQGTTNYGYTF.

CDR3 amino acids: CASSQDRLAGAGDTQYF. Written as DNA, the CDR3 is TGCGCCAGCAGCCAAGATCGGCTAGCGGGAGCGGGTGATACGCAGTATTTT. The V call is TRBV4-1, the J call TRBJ2-3; 10 nucleotides line up with TRBD2. V trimming: 0 bases; J trimming: 6 bases; junction bases outside the gene matches: 9. The CDR3 spans 17 residues. Germline loops: CDR1 MGHRA, CDR2 YSYEKL.

This clonotype showed up many times. The chain carries TRBV20-1 and TRBJ2-7; the D call may be TRBD1 or TRBD2 (5 bases each). The CDR3 is 13 amino acids. Germline V CDR1 and CDR2: DFQATT, SNEGSKA (reference sequence). V gave up 7 bases and J gave up 0 bases, with 13 bases separating them. The chain's CDR3 is CSVRDGGSYEQYF. The DNA for the CDR3 is TGCAGTGTTCGGGACGGTGGCTCCTACGAGCAGTACTTC.

The V call is TRBV19, the J call TRBJ1-6, with TRBD1 as a possible D gene (5 bases). The germline gives CDR1 LNHDA, CDR2 SQIVND (reference sequence). This CDR3 is 14 amino acids long. With 9 bases removed from V and 6 bases from J, the gap between germline ends came to 15 bases. The CDR3 region is CASTFDSLNSPLHF. CDR3 coding DNA: TGTGCCAGCACCTTTGACAGTCTTAATTCACCCCTCCACTTT.

This clonotype was counted once. This chain joins TRBV30 and TRBJ2-5, with 15 bases aligning to TRBD2. Germline loops: CDR1 GTSNPN, CDR2 SVGIG (reference sequence). V shed 1 base, J shed 4 bases, and the junction held 4 bases outside the gene matches. This CDR3 contains 16 residues. The CDR3 sequence is CAWSGTSGRARETQYF. In DNA, the CDR3 is TGTGCCTGGAGTGGGACTAGCGGGAGGGCCAGAGAGACCCAGTACTTC.

CDR3 DNA: TGTGCCAGCAGCCCAGATACCTCCTACGAGCAGTACTTC. Its protein product is CASSPDTSYEQYF. This rearrangement joins TRBV27 to TRBJ2-7; no clear D gene. CDR1 and CDR2 from the germline V gene are MNHEY and SMNVEV (reference sequence). The CDR3 is 13 residues long. The V and J ends lost 6 bases and 0 bases respectively, with 9 bases between them.

The CDR3 DNA sequence: TGTGCCAGCAATCTCACCCCACTTGCAGCCAGGGGCGGAAACTATGGCTACACCTTC. Amino acid sequence: CASNLTPLAARGGNYGYTF. The chain uses TRBV12-3 or TRBV12-4 and TRBJ1-2; a possible D gene is TRBD1 (6 bases). V was cut by 7 bases and J by 2 bases, with 29 bases left in between. The CDR3 sequence is 19 residues long.

Turning to this clonotype: A clone one base away is much larger, so this may be a read error. V usage is TRBV12-3 or TRBV12-4 and J usage is TRBJ2-5; D possibly corresponds to TRBD2 (6 bases). This CDR3 contains 12 residues. CDR3 in amino acids: CASGGPGEIQYF. The CDR3 DNA is TGTGCCAGCGGAGGGCCCGGGGAGATCCAGTACTTC.

This clonotype was observed many times. V gene TRBV20-1 combines with J gene TRBJ1-1; D is uncertain. CDR1 and CDR2 from the germline V gene are DFQATT and SNEGSKA (reference sequence). This CDR3 is built from 10 residues. The V and J ends lost 7 bases and 0 bases respectively, with 3 bases between them. The DNA for the CDR3 is TGCAGTGGGCTGAACACTGAAGCTTTCTTT. Translating it yields CSGLNTEAFF.

This clonotype was counted ten times or more. This chain connects TRBV15 to TRBJ2-3; tentatively, D is TRBD2 (6 bases). The CDR3 spans 16 residues. Trimming pared 1 base from V and 1 base from J, leaving 12 bases between. CDR1 and CDR2 (germline): LNHNV, YYDKDF (reference sequence). Here the CDR3 DNA reads TGTGCCACCAGCAGAGCGCGGGGATATGGCACAGATACGCAGTATTTT. Translated, it gives CATSRARGYGTDTQYF.

The chain links TRBV7-9 to TRBJ2-7, with D uncertain. V dropped 3 bases and J dropped 7 bases, with 13 bases sitting between them. Germline V gene lookup returns CDR1 SEHNR and CDR2 FQNEAQ (reference sequence). CDR3 size: 13 residues. CDR3 loop: CASSLYGRKEQYF. The CDR3 nucleotides read TGTGCCAGCAGCTTGTATGGACGAAAAGAGCAGTACTTC.

This clonotype was detected only a few times. The chain carries TRBV27 and TRBJ1-1; a possible D gene is TRBD1 (6 bases). V was shortened by 11 bases and J by 7 bases, with 11 bases between the two germline ends. This CDR3 is built from 10 residues. Germline V CDR1 and CDR2: MNHEY, SMNVEV (reference sequence). The CDR3 reads CAGSQGEAFF. CDR3 in DNA: TGTGCCGGTTCACAGGGTGAAGCTTTCTTT.

The chain is built from TRBV29-1 and TRBJ2-7, with D maybe TRBD1 (5 bases). Germline V lookup: CDR1 SQVTM, CDR2 ANQGSEA. Trimming cost V 4 bases and J 4 bases, with 11 bases left between them. This CDR3 is 12 amino acids long. DNA of the CDR3: TGCAGCGTTGGTGCTCAGGGTTACGAGCAGTACTTC. It encodes CSVGAQGYEQYF.